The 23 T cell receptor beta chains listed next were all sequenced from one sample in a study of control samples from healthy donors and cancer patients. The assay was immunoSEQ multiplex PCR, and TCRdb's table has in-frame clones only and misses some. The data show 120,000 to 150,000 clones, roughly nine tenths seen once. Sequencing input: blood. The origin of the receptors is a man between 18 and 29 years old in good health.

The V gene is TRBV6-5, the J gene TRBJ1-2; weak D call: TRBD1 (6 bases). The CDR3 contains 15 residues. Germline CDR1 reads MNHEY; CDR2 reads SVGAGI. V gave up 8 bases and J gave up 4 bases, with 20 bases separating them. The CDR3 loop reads CASLPYTDSSYGYTF. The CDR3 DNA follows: TGTGCCAGCCTACCATATACGGACAGCTCCTATGGCTACACCTTC.

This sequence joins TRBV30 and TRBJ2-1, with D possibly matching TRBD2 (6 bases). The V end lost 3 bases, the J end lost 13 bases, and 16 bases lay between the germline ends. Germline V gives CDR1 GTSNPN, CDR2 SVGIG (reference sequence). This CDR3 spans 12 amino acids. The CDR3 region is CAWRGTESPQFF. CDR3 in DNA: TGTGCCTGGAGGGGGACTGAATCCCCACAGTTCTTC.

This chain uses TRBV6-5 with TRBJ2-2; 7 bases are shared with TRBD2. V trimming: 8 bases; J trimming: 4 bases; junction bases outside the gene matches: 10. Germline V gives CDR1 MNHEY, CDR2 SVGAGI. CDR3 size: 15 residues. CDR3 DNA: TGTGCCAGCGCGGGGGATTCCGCTTCCACCGGGGAGCTGTTTTTT. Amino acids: CASAGDSASTGELFF.

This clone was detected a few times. CDR3 bases: TGTGCCAGCAGCGAGGGACCAGGCACTGAAGCTTTCTTT. Translated, it gives CASSEGPGTEAFF. The V call is TRBV9, the J call TRBJ1-1; weak D call: TRBD1 (5 bases). Germline V CDR1 and CDR2: SGDLS, YYNGEE. The CDR3 length is 13 residues. Trimming removed 3 bases from V and 4 bases from J, with 10 bases in between.

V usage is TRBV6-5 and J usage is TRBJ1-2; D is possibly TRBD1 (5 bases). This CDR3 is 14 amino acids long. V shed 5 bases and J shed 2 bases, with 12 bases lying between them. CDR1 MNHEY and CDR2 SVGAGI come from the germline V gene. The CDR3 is CASSQGIPNYGYTF. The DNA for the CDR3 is TGTGCCAGCAGTCAGGGAATTCCAAACTATGGCTACACCTTC.

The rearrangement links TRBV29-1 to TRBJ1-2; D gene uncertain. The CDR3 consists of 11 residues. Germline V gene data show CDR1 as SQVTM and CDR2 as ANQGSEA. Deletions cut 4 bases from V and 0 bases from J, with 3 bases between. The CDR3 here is CSVASNYGYTF. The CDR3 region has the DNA TGCAGCGTTGCATCTAACTATGGCTACACCTTC.

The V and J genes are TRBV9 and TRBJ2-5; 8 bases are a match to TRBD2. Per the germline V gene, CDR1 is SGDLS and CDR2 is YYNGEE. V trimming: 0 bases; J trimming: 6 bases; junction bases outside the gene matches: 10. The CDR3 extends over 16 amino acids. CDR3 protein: CASSVEGGGRRKTQYF. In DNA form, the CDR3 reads TGTGCCAGCAGCGTAGAAGGCGGGGGGCGGCGAAAGACCCAGTACTTC.

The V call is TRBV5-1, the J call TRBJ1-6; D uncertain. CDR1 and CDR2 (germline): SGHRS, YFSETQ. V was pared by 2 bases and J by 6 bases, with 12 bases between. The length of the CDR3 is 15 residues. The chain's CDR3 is CASSFSTAFNSPLHF. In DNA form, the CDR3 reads TGCGCCAGCAGCTTTAGTACAGCCTTTAATTCACCCCTCCACTTT.

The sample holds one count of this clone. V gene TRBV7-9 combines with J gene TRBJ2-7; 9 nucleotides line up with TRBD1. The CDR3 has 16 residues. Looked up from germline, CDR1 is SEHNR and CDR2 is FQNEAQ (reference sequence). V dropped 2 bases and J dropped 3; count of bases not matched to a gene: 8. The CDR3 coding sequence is TGTGCCAGCAGCTTAATAGGGTCGGGACAGGGCTACGAGCAGTACTTC. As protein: CASSLIGSGQGYEQYF.

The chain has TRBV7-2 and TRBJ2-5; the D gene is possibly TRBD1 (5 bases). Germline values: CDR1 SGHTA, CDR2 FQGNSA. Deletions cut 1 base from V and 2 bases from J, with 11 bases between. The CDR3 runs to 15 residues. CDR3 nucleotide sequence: TGTGCCAGCAGCTTAGGGGGCCCTTCTCAAGAGACCCAGTACTTC. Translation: CASSLGGPSQETQYF.

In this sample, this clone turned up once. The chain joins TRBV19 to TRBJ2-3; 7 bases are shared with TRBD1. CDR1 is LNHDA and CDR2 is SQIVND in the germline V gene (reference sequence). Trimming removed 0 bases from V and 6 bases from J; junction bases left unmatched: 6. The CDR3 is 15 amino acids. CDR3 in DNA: TGTGCCAGTAGTATAGATTCGAGGGGGCGTGATACGCAGTATTTT. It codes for CASSIDSRGRDTQYF.

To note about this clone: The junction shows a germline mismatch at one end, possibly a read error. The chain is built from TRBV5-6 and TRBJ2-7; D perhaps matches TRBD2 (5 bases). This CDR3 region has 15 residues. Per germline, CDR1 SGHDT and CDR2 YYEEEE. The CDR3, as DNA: TGTGCCAGCAGTTTGGAGGTGGGCGGCGGAGGCGAGCAGTACTTC. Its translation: CASSLEVGGGGEQYF.

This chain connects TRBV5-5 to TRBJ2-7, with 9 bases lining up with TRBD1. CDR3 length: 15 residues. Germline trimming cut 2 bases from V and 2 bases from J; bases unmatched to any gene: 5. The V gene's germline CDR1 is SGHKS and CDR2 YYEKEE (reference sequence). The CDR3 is CASSFDRGEAYEQYF. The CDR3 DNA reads TGTGCCAGCAGCTTTGACAGGGGGGAAGCCTACGAGCAGTACTTC. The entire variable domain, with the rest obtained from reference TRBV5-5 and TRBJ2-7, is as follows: DAGVTQSPTHLIKTRGQQVTLRCSPISGHKSVSWYQQVLGQGPQFIFQYYEKEERGRGNFPDRFSARQFPNYSSELNVNALLLGDSALYLCASSFDRGEAYEQYFGPGTRLTVT.

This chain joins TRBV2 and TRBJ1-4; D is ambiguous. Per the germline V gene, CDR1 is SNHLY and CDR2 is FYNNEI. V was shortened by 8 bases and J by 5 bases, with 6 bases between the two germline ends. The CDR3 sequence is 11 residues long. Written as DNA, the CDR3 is TGTGCCAGCCAAGAAAATGAAAAACTGTTTTTT. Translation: CASQENEKLFF.

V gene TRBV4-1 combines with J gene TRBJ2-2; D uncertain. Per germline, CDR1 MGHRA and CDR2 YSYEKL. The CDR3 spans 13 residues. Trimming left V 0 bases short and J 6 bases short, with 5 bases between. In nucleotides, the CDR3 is TGCGCCAGCAGCCAAGATTGGTCCGGGGAGCTGTTTTTT. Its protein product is CASSQDWSGELFF.

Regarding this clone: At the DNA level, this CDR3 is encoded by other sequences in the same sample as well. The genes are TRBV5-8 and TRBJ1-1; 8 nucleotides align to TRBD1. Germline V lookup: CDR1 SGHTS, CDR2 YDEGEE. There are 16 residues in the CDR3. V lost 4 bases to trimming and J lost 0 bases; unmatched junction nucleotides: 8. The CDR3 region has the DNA TGTGCCAGCAGCCACACAGGGGGTACCCTGAACACTGAAGCTTTCTTT. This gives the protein CASSHTGGTLNTEAFF.

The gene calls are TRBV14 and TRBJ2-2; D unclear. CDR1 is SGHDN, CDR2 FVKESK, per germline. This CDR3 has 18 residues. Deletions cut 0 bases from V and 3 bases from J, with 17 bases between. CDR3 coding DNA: TGTGCCAGCAGCCAAGATCCCCCCTGGGATGGGTACACCGGGGAGCTGTTTTTT. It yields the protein CASSQDPPWDGYTGELFF.

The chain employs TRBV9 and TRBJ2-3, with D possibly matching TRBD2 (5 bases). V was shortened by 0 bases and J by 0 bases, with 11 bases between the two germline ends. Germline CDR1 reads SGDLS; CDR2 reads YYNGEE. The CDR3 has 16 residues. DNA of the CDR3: TGTGCCAGCAGCGTAGTTTTGAGCGGTAGCACAGATACGCAGTATTTT. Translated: CASSVVLSGSTDTQYF.

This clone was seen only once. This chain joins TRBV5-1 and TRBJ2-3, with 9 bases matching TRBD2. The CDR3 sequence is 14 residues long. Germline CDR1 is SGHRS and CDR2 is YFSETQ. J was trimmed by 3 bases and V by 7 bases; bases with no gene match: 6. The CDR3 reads CASAASGGTDTQYF. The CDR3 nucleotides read TGCGCCAGCGCCGCGAGCGGGGGGACAGATACGCAGTATTTT.

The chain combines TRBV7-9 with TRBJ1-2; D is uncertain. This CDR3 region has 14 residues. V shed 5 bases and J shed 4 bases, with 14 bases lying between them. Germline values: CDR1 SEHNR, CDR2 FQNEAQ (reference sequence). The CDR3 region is CASSAAPASYGYTF. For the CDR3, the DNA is TGTGCCAGCAGCGCCGCCCCGGCCTCCTATGGCTACACCTTC.

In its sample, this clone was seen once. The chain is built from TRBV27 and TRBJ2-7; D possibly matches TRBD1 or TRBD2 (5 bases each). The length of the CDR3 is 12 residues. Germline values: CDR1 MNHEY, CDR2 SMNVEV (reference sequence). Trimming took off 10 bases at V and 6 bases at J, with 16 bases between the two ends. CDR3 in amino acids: CANREGHVEQYF. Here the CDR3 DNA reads TGTGCCAACCGCGAGGGGCATGTCGAGCAGTACTTC.

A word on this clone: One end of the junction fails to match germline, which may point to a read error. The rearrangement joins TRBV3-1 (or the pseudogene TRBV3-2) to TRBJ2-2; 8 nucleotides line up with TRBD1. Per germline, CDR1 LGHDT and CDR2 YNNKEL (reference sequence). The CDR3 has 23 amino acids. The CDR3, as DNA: TGTGCCAGCAGCGAGGAGCCTTTTAATTTTTTACCGTGTGGCAGGGGGCAACACCGGGGAGCTGTTTTT. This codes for CASSEEPFNFLPCGRGQHRGAVF.

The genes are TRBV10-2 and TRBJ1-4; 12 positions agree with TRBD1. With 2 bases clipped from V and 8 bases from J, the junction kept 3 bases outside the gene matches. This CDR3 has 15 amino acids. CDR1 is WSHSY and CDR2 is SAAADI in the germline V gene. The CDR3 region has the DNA TGCGCCAGCAGTGAGGGGACAGGGGGCTGGGAAAAACTGTTTTTT. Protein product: CASSEGTGGWEKLFF.